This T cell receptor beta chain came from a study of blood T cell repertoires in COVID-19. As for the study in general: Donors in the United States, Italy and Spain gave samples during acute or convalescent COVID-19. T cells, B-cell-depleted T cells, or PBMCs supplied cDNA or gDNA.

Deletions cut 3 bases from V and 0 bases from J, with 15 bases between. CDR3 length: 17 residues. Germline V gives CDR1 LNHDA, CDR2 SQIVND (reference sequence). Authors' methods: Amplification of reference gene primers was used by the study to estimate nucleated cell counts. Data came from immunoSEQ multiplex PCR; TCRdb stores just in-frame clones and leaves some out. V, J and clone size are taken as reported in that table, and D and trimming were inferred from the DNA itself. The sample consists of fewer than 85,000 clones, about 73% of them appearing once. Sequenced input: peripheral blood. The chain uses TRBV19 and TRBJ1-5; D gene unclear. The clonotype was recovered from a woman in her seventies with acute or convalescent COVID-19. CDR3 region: CASSILTPYDSNQPQHF. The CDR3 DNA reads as TGTGCCAGTAGTATTTTGACACCCTATGATAGCAATCAGCCCCAGCATTTT. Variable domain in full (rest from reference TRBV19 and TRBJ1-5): DGGITQSPKYLFRKEGQNVTLSCEQNLNHDAMYWYRQDPGQGLRLIYYSQIVNDFQKGDIAEGYSVSREKKESFPLTVTSAQKNPTAFYLCASSILTPYDSNQPQHFGDGTRLSIL.